A single sample is the source of the 4 T cell receptor beta chains below, sequenced in a study of long-term antiretroviral therapy in people with HIV. Survey-level resolution applied to immunoSEQ assay v3.0. Produced via immunoSEQ multiplex PCR; TCRdb's table is partial and in-frame only. This table has approximately 24,000 clones, approximately 80% appearing once. Sequencing was performed on unsorted PBMCs, taken 1.1 years before starting antiretroviral therapy. The receptor set was obtained from a woman aged 25 to 39 with HIV.

This chain connects TRBV5-1 to TRBJ1-1; 9 positions agree with TRBD1. CDR1 and CDR2 from the germline V gene are SGHRS and YFSETQ. With V trimmed by 4 bases and J by 7 bases, 2 bases remained unmatched. The CDR3 has 12 amino acids. The CDR3: CASSTGQGEAFF. CDR3 bases: TGCGCCAGCAGCACGGGACAGGGTGAAGCTTTCTTT. The full variable domain, completed using reference TRBV5-1 and TRBJ1-1, is KAGVTQTPRYLIKTRGQQVTLSCSPISGHRSVSWYQQTPGQGLQFLFEYFSETQRNKGNFPGRFSGRQFSNSRSEMNVSTLELGDSALYLCASSTGQGEAFFGQGTRLTVV.

This clone turned up a few times. V and J are TRBV5-1 and TRBJ2-1; the D gene is possibly TRBD1 (6 bases). Trimming cost V 4 bases and J 4 bases, with 12 bases left between them. The CDR3 runs to 14 residues. Germline-derived CDR1 and CDR2 are SGHRS and YFSETQ. CDR3 sequence: CASSELGQYNEQFF. Written as DNA, the CDR3 is TGCGCCAGCAGCGAGTTGGGACAATACAATGAGCAGTTCTTC.

This chain joins TRBV11-2 and TRBJ2-3; 14 bases line up with TRBD2. CDR3 length: 16 residues. Germline assignment: CDR1 SGHAT and CDR2 FQNNGV. Trimming cost V 5 bases and J 6 bases; bases outside gene matches: 7. In DNA, the CDR3 is TGTGCCAGCAGCAACCGGACTAGCGGGGGGCGGGATACGCAGTATTTT. Amino acid sequence: CASSNRTSGGRDTQYF. Supplemented by reference TRBV11-2 and TRBJ2-3, the full variable domain reads EAGVAQSPRYKIIEKRQSVAFWCNPISGHATLYWYQQILGQGPKLLIQFQNNGVVDDSQLPKDRFSAERLKGVDSTLKIQPAKLEDSAVYLCASSNRTSGGRDTQYFGPGTRLTVL.

The chain links TRBV19 to TRBJ1-1, with D unresolved. The CDR3 is made up of 15 amino acids. The germline V gene has CDR1 LNHDA and CDR2 SQIVND (reference sequence). The ends were cut back, 5 bases at V and 0 bases at J, with 13 bases in the middle. The CDR3, as DNA: TGTGCCAGTAGTCAGAGGGCGGGAATGAACACTGAAGCTTTCTTT. This codes for CASSQRAGMNTEAFF.